Presented here are 21 T cell receptor beta chains from one specimen sequenced in a study of blood T cell repertoires in COVID-19. Sequencing used immunoSEQ multiplex PCR; TCRdb keeps in-frame clones, though not all of them. The table lists around 51,000 clones, roughly 86% of them singletons. The sample comprised peripheral blood. The receptors shown here come from an elderly man with active COVID-19.

V gene TRBV27 combines with J gene TRBJ2-7, with 15 nucleotides matching TRBD2. The CDR3 is made up of 16 amino acids. Looked up from germline, CDR1 is MNHEY and CDR2 is SMNVEV (reference sequence). The V segment lost 3 bases and the J segment 7 bases; nucleotides outside the gene matches: 7. The CDR3 spells CASSFLQGLAGGEQYF. As DNA, the CDR3 is TGTGCCAGCAGTTTCCTCCAGGGACTAGCGGGGGGTGAGCAGTACTTC.

The chain has TRBV4-1 and TRBJ2-2, with 10 bases aligning to TRBD2. Germline V gives CDR1 MGHRA, CDR2 YSYEKL. J gave up 3 bases and V 3 bases, and 7 bases lay outside the gene matches. This CDR3 is built from 17 residues. The CDR3 here is CASSQESGRADTGELFF. Written as DNA, the CDR3 is TGCGCCAGCAGCCAGGAGAGCGGGAGGGCCGACACCGGGGAGCTGTTTTTT.

This chain links TRBV6-5 with TRBJ1-2, with a tentative D call TRBD1 (6 bases). The CDR3 has 13 residues. CDR1 is MNHEY, CDR2 SVGAGI, per germline. Deletions cut 6 bases from V and 8 bases from J, with 16 bases between. CDR3 amino acids: CASSVAGEIGYTF. Here the CDR3 DNA reads TGTGCCAGCAGCGTCGCAGGGGAGATAGGCTACACCTTC.

The genes are TRBV19 and TRBJ2-1, with 7 positions matching TRBD2. The germline gives CDR1 LNHDA, CDR2 SQIVND (reference sequence). Unmatched junction bases numbered 4, after V lost 3 bases and J lost 5 bases. This CDR3 comprises 14 residues. The CDR3 coding sequence is TGTGCCAGTAGTATCCGGGAGGTAGACAATGAGCAGTTCTTC. Protein: CASSIREVDNEQFF.

This rearrangement joins TRBV5-8 to TRBJ1-2, with TRBD1 matching over 9 bases. Germline loops: CDR1 SGHTS, CDR2 YDEGEE. V lost 4 bases, J lost 4 bases, and 8 bases stayed unmatched. This CDR3 contains 15 residues. DNA for the CDR3: TGTGCCAGCAGCCGGACAGGGGCCCTCCGCTATGGCTACACCTTC. Its protein product is CASSRTGALRYGYTF. Full variable domain (remainder filled in from reference TRBV5-8 and TRBJ1-2): EAGVTQSPTHLIKTRGQQATLRCSPISGHTSVYWYQQALGLGLQFLLWYDEGEERNRGNFPPRFSGRQFPNYSSELNVNALELEDSALYLCASSRTGALRYGYTFGSGTRLTVV.

This chain joins TRBV15 and TRBJ2-7; 12 nucleotides align to TRBD2. The length of the CDR3 is 13 residues. Germline V gene sequence: CDR1 LNHNV, CDR2 YYDKDF (reference sequence). After removal of 7 bases from V and 4 bases from J, the junction contained 2 bases not matched to a gene. For the CDR3, the DNA is TGTGCCACCAAGACTAGCGGGAGTTACGAGCAGTACTTC. Amino acid sequence: CATKTSGSYEQYF.

This chain's CDR3 is CASRTAGQETQYF. CDR3 nucleotides: TGTGCCAGCAGGACGGCGGGCCAAGAGACCCAGTACTTC. V is TRBV28 and J is TRBJ2-5; TRBD2 is a possible D gene (5 bases). V lost 6 bases, J lost 1 base, and 9 bases lay in between. This CDR3 contains 13 residues. Germline V gives CDR1 MDHEN, CDR2 SYDVKM.

This sequence joins TRBV7-2 and TRBJ2-1, with 12 positions matching TRBD2. Germline V lookup: CDR1 SGHTA, CDR2 FQGNSA. The CDR3 sequence is 14 residues long. The ends lost 1 base at V and 12 bases at J; junction bases unmatched: 4. The CDR3 region is CASSLGTSGDMQFF. CDR3 nucleotide sequence: TGTGCCAGCAGCTTAGGGACTAGCGGGGATATGCAGTTCTTC.

This chain joins TRBV28 and TRBJ2-7; no reliable D call. This CDR3 spans 15 amino acids. Germline-derived CDR1 and CDR2 are MDHEN and SYDVKM. Trimming pared 8 bases from V and 10 bases from J, leaving 27 bases between. CDR3 in DNA: TGTGCCAGCGGCCTCTCTACAGATCAATCTACGAAACAGTACTTC. Translating gives CASGLSTDQSTKQYF.

The V gene is TRBV7-9, the J gene TRBJ2-3, with 13 bases matching TRBD2. Germline assignment: CDR1 SEHNR and CDR2 FQNEAQ (reference sequence). There are 16 residues in the CDR3. V lost 5 bases and J lost 6; bases outside the gene matches: 8. CDR3 DNA sequence: TGTGCCAGCAGCCCGTTACTAGCGGGAGGGGTTGATACGCAGTATTTT. Translation gives CASSPLLAGGVDTQYF.

This chain uses TRBV19 with TRBJ2-7; 7 bases match TRBD2. Losses at the gene ends were 3 bases for V and 2 bases for J; bases not matched to a gene: 4. CDR3 length equals 14 residues. Germline lookup yields CDR1 LNHDA and CDR2 SQIVND (reference sequence). The CDR3, as DNA: TGTGCCAGTAGTATGGGAGGGAACCCCTACGAGCAGTACTTC. Protein product: CASSMGGNPYEQYF.

This chain joins TRBV9 and TRBJ1-3; D is possibly TRBD1 (5 bases). The CDR3 length is 15 residues. The germline CDR1 and CDR2 sequences are SGDLS and YYNGEE. Trimming removed 0 bases from V and 2 bases from J, with 9 bases in between. CDR3 in DNA: TGTGCCAGCAGCGTAGCCGGGGGGGCTGGAAACACCATATATTTT. Translating it yields CASSVAGGAGNTIYF. The entire variable domain, with the rest obtained from reference TRBV9 and TRBJ1-3, is as follows: DSGVTQTPKHLITATGQRVTLRCSPRSGDLSVYWYQQSLDQGLQFLIQYYNGEERAKGNILERFSAQQFPDLHSELNLSSLELGDSALYFCASSVAGGAGNTIYFGEGSWLTVV.

This chain connects TRBV21-1 to TRBJ1-1; the DNA was not compared with TRBD1, the D call given in the table. TRBV21-1 corresponds to a pseudogene. The CDR3 has 15 amino acids. The CDR3, as DNA: TGTGCCAGCAGCAAAGTGCCAGGGGCGAACACTGAAGCTTTCTTT. This encodes CASSKVPGANTEAFF.

The table lists this clone with a few counts. V gene TRBV4-1 combines with J gene TRBJ1-5; D gene uncertain. Trimming pared 0 bases from V and 3 bases from J, leaving 9 bases between. Germline CDR1 and CDR2: MGHRA and YSYEKL. The CDR3 sequence is 15 residues long. The CDR3 region is CASSQDTHSNQPQHF. CDR3 nucleotide sequence: TGCGCCAGCAGCCAAGATACACATTCCAATCAGCCCCAGCATTTT.

V is TRBV13 and J is TRBJ2-1, with D uncertain. The CDR3 is 14 residues long. With 2 bases removed from V and 7 bases from J, the gap between germline ends came to 12 bases. Germline CDR1 PRHDT, CDR2 FYEKMQ (reference sequence). The CDR3 loop reads CASSLLASRNEQFF. The CDR3 DNA reads as TGTGCCAGCAGCTTATTGGCTAGTCGAAATGAGCAGTTCTTC. The full variable domain, completed using reference TRBV13 and TRBJ2-1, is AAGVIQSPRHLIKEKRETATLKCYPIPRHDTVYWYQQGPGQDPQFLISFYEKMQSDKGSIPDRFSAQQFSDYHSELNMSSLELGDSALYFCASSLLASRNEQFFGPGTRLTVL.

The J gene is TRBJ2-7, the V gene TRBV11-2; 13 nucleotides line up with TRBD2. The length of the CDR3 is 18 residues. The junction had 10 bases not matched to a gene; V was cut back by 1 base and J by 4 bases. Per germline, CDR1 SGHAT and CDR2 FQNNGV. CDR3 protein: CASSLGGTGLAGAYEQYF. CDR3 sequence (DNA): TGTGCCAGCAGCTTAGGGGGAACTGGACTAGCGGGAGCTTACGAGCAGTACTTC.

The V gene is TRBV5-4, the J gene TRBJ2-5; no reliable D call. The germline gives CDR1 SGHNT, CDR2 YYREEE (reference sequence). This CDR3 comprises 14 residues. V gave up 0 bases and J gave up 2 bases, with 8 bases separating them. The CDR3 loop is CASSLGGLQETQYF. The DNA for the CDR3 is TGTGCCAGCAGCTTGGGAGGTCTTCAAGAGACCCAGTACTTC.

The J gene is TRBJ1-1, the V gene TRBV7-9, with D tentatively TRBD1 (5 bases). The CDR3 covers 18 residues. V lost 2 bases and J lost 4, with 23 bases in between. Germline CDR1 reads SEHNR; CDR2 reads FQNEAQ (reference sequence). In DNA form, the CDR3 reads TGTGCCAGCAGCTTACGACTGGACCTCCGGGCCGGGGGCACTGAAGCTTTCTTT. The encoded protein is CASSLRLDLRAGGTEAFF.

The chain is built from TRBV27 and TRBJ2-1; 9 bases match TRBD1. Trimming at V came to 7 bases and at J to 10 bases, leaving 11 bases not matched to a gene. The CDR3 sequence is 14 residues long. Germline CDR1 is MNHEY and CDR2 is SMNVEV (reference sequence). The CDR3 loop is CASIIQGAFGEQFF. The CDR3 DNA reads TGTGCCAGCATCATACAGGGGGCCTTTGGGGAGCAGTTCTTC.

The chain couples TRBV7-9 to TRBJ1-2, with 8 bases identical to TRBD1. The CDR3 runs to 14 residues. After removal of 3 bases from V and 2 bases from J, the junction contained 2 bases not matched to a gene. Germline CDR1 is SEHNR and CDR2 is FQNEAQ (reference sequence). The CDR3 loop is CASSFRTGNYGYTF. In DNA, the CDR3 is TGTGCCAGCAGCTTTCGGACAGGGAACTATGGCTACACCTTC.

The chain combines TRBV2 with TRBJ2-4, with 7 bases identical to TRBD1. The CDR3 has 14 residues. The junction had 6 bases not matched to a gene; V was cut back by 5 bases and J by 5 bases. The germline V gene encodes CDR1 SNHLY and CDR2 FYNNEI. CDR3 coding DNA: TGTGCCAGCAGTTCACAGGGGATCCAAAACATTCAGTACTTC. Translation gives CASSSQGIQNIQYF.